Below are 25 T cell receptor beta chains sequenced from a single sample in a study of blood T cell repertoires in COVID-19. Only in-frame clones appear in the TCRdb table, and some are missing; sequencing was by immunoSEQ multiplex PCR. The data hold some 140,000 clones, with about three quarters observed a single time. The sequenced sample consisted of peripheral blood. These receptors came from a man aged 80 or over with acute or convalescent COVID-19.

The V call is TRBV6-5, the J call TRBJ2-1, with D maybe TRBD1 (6 bases). Germline V gene lookup returns CDR1 MNHEY and CDR2 SVGAGI. The CDR3 consists of 15 residues. Trimming took 2 bases from V and 4 from J, leaving 12 bases between them. CDR3 DNA sequence: TGTGCCAGCAGTTACCTCCGGACAGAGTACAATGAGCAGTTCTTC. The encoded protein is CASSYLRTEYNEQFF.

This clone was detected a few times. The rearrangement uses TRBV6-1 and TRBJ1-4, with 10 bases aligning to TRBD1. V shed 3 bases, J shed 0 bases, and the junction held 7 bases outside the gene matches. This CDR3 is 18 amino acids long. Germline CDR1 MNHNS, CDR2 SASEGT. CDR3 DNA: TGTGCCAGCAGTGATGGGGACAGGGGTAGGGCAACTAATGAAAAACTGTTTTTT. As protein: CASSDGDRGRATNEKLFF.

V usage is TRBV6-1 and J usage is TRBJ2-1, with a weak D call TRBD2 (7 bases). Deletions cut 1 base from V and 10 bases from J, with 17 bases between. The V gene's germline CDR1 is MNHNS and CDR2 SASEGT. The CDR3 runs to 15 residues. The CDR3 region has the DNA TGTGCCAGCAGTGAAGGGGGGGGCGCAAGGTTAGAGCAGTTCTTC. Its translation: CASSEGGGARLEQFF.

The rearrangement joins TRBV7-2 to TRBJ1-5; 8 nucleotides agree with TRBD1. J gave up 7 bases and V 5 bases, and 4 bases lay outside the gene matches. Looked up from germline, CDR1 is SGHTA and CDR2 is FQGNSA. This CDR3 comprises 13 residues. The CDR3 loop is CASSQTGDQPQHF. In DNA, the CDR3 is TGTGCCAGCAGCCAGACAGGGGACCAGCCCCAGCATTTT.

The gene calls are TRBV3-1 (or the pseudogene TRBV3-2) and TRBJ1-4; 8 bases are shared with TRBD1. CDR3 length: 16 residues. Trimming at V came to 4 bases and at J to 5 bases, leaving 9 bases not matched to a gene. Germline CDR1 LGHDT, CDR2 YNNKEL (reference sequence). The CDR3 nucleotides read TGTGCCAGCAGCCTTGGAAGGGACAGGACAAATGAAAAACTGTTTTTT. Translating gives CASSLGRDRTNEKLFF.

The rearrangement joins TRBV9 to TRBJ2-2, with 8 bases matching TRBD2. This CDR3 comprises 17 residues. Per the germline V gene, CDR1 is SGDLS and CDR2 is YYNGEE. Germline trimming cut 0 bases from V and 6 bases from J; bases unmatched to any gene: 10. The chain's CDR3 is CASSVVAGGNGAGELFF. The CDR3 coding sequence is TGTGCCAGCAGCGTAGTGGCGGGGGGAAACGGCGCCGGGGAGCTGTTTTTT. The full variable domain, with the rest looked up from reference TRBV9 and TRBJ2-2, is DSGVTQTPKHLITATGQRVTLRCSPRSGDLSVYWYQQSLDQGLQFLIQYYNGEERAKGNILERFSAQQFPDLHSELNLSSLELGDSALYFCASSVVAGGNGAGELFFGEGSRLTVL.

The V call is TRBV6-5, the J call TRBJ2-7; 8 bases agree with TRBD1. CDR1 and CDR2 from the germline V gene are MNHEY and SVGAGI. CDR3 size: 14 residues. With V trimmed by 8 bases and J by 6 bases, 12 bases remained unmatched. This CDR3 reads CASGFGTGSFEQYF. The DNA of the CDR3 is TGTGCCAGCGGGTTCGGGACAGGTAGTTTCGAGCAGTACTTC.

V usage is TRBV27 and J usage is TRBJ2-7, with D possibly TRBD2 on 6 matching bases. This CDR3 comprises 13 residues. V dropped 5 bases and J dropped 2 bases, with 10 bases sitting between them. Germline V gene lookup returns CDR1 MNHEY and CDR2 SMNVEV (reference sequence). This CDR3 is CASSAGPPYEQYV. CDR3 nucleotides: TGTGCCAGCAGTGCGGGACCCCCCTACGAGCAGTACGTC.

The chain carries TRBV10-2 and TRBJ1-1; TRBD1 matches at 8 bases. Germline V CDR1 and CDR2: WSHSY, SAAADI. The CDR3 length is 14 residues. V lost 5 bases, J lost 5 bases, and 7 bases stayed unmatched. DNA of the CDR3: TGCGCCAGCAGTCTGCAGGGGGCATGGACTGAAGCTTTCTTT. This codes for CASSLQGAWTEAFF.

The V and J genes are TRBV11-2 and TRBJ1-2; 11 bases agree with TRBD1. Per the germline V gene, CDR1 is SGHAT and CDR2 is FQNNGV. V was clipped by 3 bases and J by 2 bases; unmatched bases: 5. The CDR3 length is 16 residues. CDR3 in DNA: TGTGCCAGCAGCTTCCCTGGGACAGGGGGAAACTATGGCTACACCTTC. Its translation: CASSFPGTGGNYGYTF.

J is TRBJ2-3 and V is TRBV5-4; a possible D gene is TRBD2 (5 bases). This CDR3 has 14 residues. The ends were cut back, 3 bases at V and 0 bases at J, with 8 bases in the middle. Germline CDR1 is SGHNT and CDR2 is YYREEE (reference sequence). CDR3 sequence reads: CASSSRTSTDTQYF. CDR3 DNA: TGTGCCAGCAGCTCTCGGACTAGCACAGATACGCAGTATTTT. Full variable domain (outside the CDR3, taken from reference TRBV5-4 and TRBJ2-3): ETGVTQSPTHLIKTRGQQVTLRCSSQSGHNTVSWYQQALGQGPQFIFQYYREEENGRGNFPPRFSGLQFPNYSSELNVNALELDDSALYLCASSSRTSTDTQYFGPGTRLTVL.

V and J are TRBV18 and TRBJ1-1, with 8 bases lining up with TRBD1. The CDR3 is made up of 14 amino acids. Germline V gene lookup returns CDR1 KGHSH and CDR2 LQKENI. V was pared by 4 bases and J by 6 bases, with 7 bases of the junction left unmatched. CDR3 sequence (DNA): TGTGCCAGCTCACAGGACAGGGCGGGAGCTGAAGCTTTCTTT. It specifies CASSQDRAGAEAFF. The whole variable domain, filled in from reference TRBV18 and TRBJ1-1, reads NAGVMQNPRHLVRRRGQEARLRCSPMKGHSHVYWYRQLPEEGLKFMVYLQKENIIDESGMPKERFSAEFPKEGPSILRIQQVVRGDSAAYFCASSQDRAGAEAFFGQGTRLTVV.

The V gene is TRBV10-3, the J gene TRBJ2-1; 10 bases map to TRBD1. This CDR3 is built from 18 residues. With 9 bases clipped from V and 2 bases from J, the junction kept 16 bases outside the gene matches. Germline CDR1 reads ENHRY; CDR2 reads SYGVKD. CDR3 nucleotides: TGTGCCATGGGACCGGGACAGGGGAGTAATCACCCCTACAATGAGCAGTTCTTC. Amino acids: CAMGPGQGSNHPYNEQFF.

This chain joins TRBV7-2 and TRBJ1-1; D may be TRBD1 (6 bases). Trimming stripped 5 bases from V and 2 bases from J, with 18 bases between. The CDR3 loop spans 16 amino acids. Germline assignment: CDR1 SGHTA and CDR2 FQGNSA. CDR3 nucleotide sequence: TGTGCCAGCAGCGAAGGGACATGGTTTCGTAACACTGAAGCTTTCTTT. It translates to CASSEGTWFRNTEAFF.

The rearrangement links TRBV30 to TRBJ2-7; tentative D call: TRBD1 (6 bases). V was shortened by 3 bases and J by 3 bases, with 9 bases between the two germline ends. CDR1 GTSNPN and CDR2 SVGIG come from the germline V gene (reference sequence). The CDR3 length is 12 residues. In DNA, the CDR3 is TGTGCCTGGAGCACAGGGAGCTACGAGCAGTACTTC. It yields the protein CAWSTGSYEQYF.

In regard to this clone: The sample contains more than one DNA sequence encoding this CDR3. V is TRBV4-1 and J is TRBJ1-5; TRBD1 agrees at 7 bases. Germline trimming cut 1 base from V and 6 bases from J; bases unmatched to any gene: 3. This CDR3 is 14 amino acids long. Germline assignment: CDR1 MGHRA and CDR2 YSYEKL. The chain's CDR3 is CASSQGQGGQPQHF. The CDR3 DNA follows: TGCGCCAGCAGCCAAGGACAGGGTGGTCAGCCCCAGCATTTT.

This clone was detected once. The chain couples TRBV3-1 (or the pseudogene TRBV3-2) to TRBJ2-2; D is undetermined. The V end lost 0 bases, the J end lost 1 base, and 6 bases lay between the germline ends. Per the germline V gene, CDR1 is LGHDT and CDR2 is YNNKEL (reference sequence). The CDR3 has 15 amino acids. The CDR3 DNA follows: TGTGCCAGCAGCCAAGATACAGTGAACACCGGGGAGCTGTTTTTT. This translates into CASSQDTVNTGELFF.

The chain carries TRBV28 and TRBJ2-6; D might be TRBD1 (6 bases). The germline V gene encodes CDR1 MDHEN and CDR2 SYDVKM. Trimming took off 6 bases at V and 4 bases at J, with 13 bases between the two ends. The CDR3 is 15 amino acids. This CDR3 reads CASSAGAAGANVLTF. The DNA for the CDR3 is TGTGCCAGCAGCGCAGGGGCGGCGGGGGCCAACGTCCTGACTTTC. The complete variable domain, with remaining parts taken from reference TRBV28 and TRBJ2-6, reads DVKVTQSSRYLVKRTGEKVFLECVQDMDHENMFWYRQDPGLGLRLIYFSYDVKMKEKGDIPEGYSVSREKKERFSLILESASTNQTSMYLCASSAGAAGANVLTFGAGSRLTVL.

This clone has a count of ten or more. The sample holds other DNA sequences that translate to the same CDR3. The chain couples TRBV7-2 to TRBJ2-7, with a weak D call TRBD2 (6 bases). The germline V gene has CDR1 SGHTA and CDR2 FQGNSA. V was shortened by 1 base and J by 0 bases, with 13 bases between the two germline ends. This CDR3 is 16 amino acids long. In DNA form, the CDR3 reads TGTGCCAGCAGCTTAGGACTATCCGGGAGCTCCTACGAGCAGTACTTC. Residues: CASSLGLSGSSYEQYF.

The chain joins TRBV30 to TRBJ2-7, with D possibly being TRBD1 (6 bases). Germline V CDR1 and CDR2: GTSNPN, SVGIG (reference sequence). Trimming shortened V by 3 bases and J by 2 bases, and 11 bases separated the two germline ends. This CDR3 spans 13 amino acids. CDR3 sequence (DNA): TGTGCCTGGAGAAAGACAGGAACCTACGAGCAGTACTTC. It codes for CAWRKTGTYEQYF. Full variable domain (missing parts from reference TRBV30 and TRBJ2-7): SQTIHQWPATLVQPVGSPLSLECTVEGTSNPNLYWYRQAAGRGLQLLFYSVGIGQISSEVPQNLSASRPQDRQFILSSKKLLLSDSGFYLCAWRKTGTYEQYFGPGTRLTVT.

The chain has TRBV4-2 and TRBJ2-2, with TRBD2 as a possible D gene (5 bases). CDR1 is LGHNA and CDR2 is YNFKEQ in the germline V gene. V was trimmed by 4 bases and J by 6 bases, leaving 15 bases between them. This CDR3 contains 15 residues. The CDR3 nucleotides are TGTGCCAGCAGCCCGGACTTAGCCGGGGCCGGGGAGCTGTTTTTT. This encodes CASSPDLAGAGELFF.

V and J are TRBV30 and TRBJ2-7; the D gene is possibly TRBD2 (6 bases). Germline V gene sequence: CDR1 GTSNPN, CDR2 SVGIG (reference sequence). The CDR3 is 13 amino acids. Trimming took off 0 bases at V and 2 bases at J, with 8 bases between the two ends. This chain's CDR3 is CAWSVGGPYEQYF. In DNA form, the CDR3 reads TGTGCCTGGAGTGTGGGGGGACCCTACGAGCAGTACTTC.

The V and J genes are TRBV6-5 and TRBJ2-5; 7 bases align to TRBD2. The J segment lost 5 bases and the V segment lost 7 bases, leaving 7 bases of the junction unmatched. This CDR3 comprises 13 residues. Germline V gene lookup returns CDR1 MNHEY and CDR2 SVGAGI. The CDR3 sequence: CASKQAGYETQYF. Written as DNA, the CDR3 is TGTGCCAGCAAACAAGCGGGGTATGAGACCCAGTACTTC.

The chain has TRBV5-1 and TRBJ2-5; 10 nucleotides match TRBD1. The CDR3 length is 14 residues. J gave up 4 bases and V 7 bases, and 7 bases lay outside the gene matches. CDR1 is SGHRS, CDR2 YFSETQ, per germline. The chain's CDR3 is CASAPGQGTETQYF. In DNA, the CDR3 is TGCGCCAGCGCACCGGGACAGGGGACAGAGACCCAGTACTTC. Based on the CDR3 plus reference TRBV5-1 and TRBJ2-5, the full variable domain is KAGVTQTPRYLIKTRGQQVTLSCSPISGHRSVSWYQQTPGQGLQFLFEYFSETQRNKGNFPGRFSGRQFSNSRSEMNVSTLELGDSALYLCASAPGQGTETQYFGPGTRLLVL.

The rearrangement uses TRBV6-5 and TRBJ1-4; D may be TRBD1 (6 bases). Germline CDR1 is MNHEY and CDR2 is SVGAGI. Between the trimmed V and J ends, which lost 6 bases and 15 bases, there was a span of 11 bases. The CDR3 is made up of 10 amino acids. CDR3 nucleotide sequence: TGTGCCAGCAGCGACAGGAGGTTGTTTTTT. Residues: CASSDRRLFF.